A selection of T cell receptor beta chains follows, all from one sample in a study of cytomegalovirus exposure and HLA in healthy donors. Generated by immunoSEQ multiplex PCR, the TCRdb table keeps only in-frame clones and is missing some. This repertoire shows some 350,000 clones, about 85% found once; its top ten account for about 1%. The sequenced material came from PBMCs. The origin of the receptors is a woman in her 30s in good health and CMV-seropositive. Each CDR3 is given with its conserved first and last residue. D genes are given only for firm matches. Not all rows give a size; the values are once, few, many and, for expanded clones, a class.

V,D,J,size,DNA,CDR3
TRBV6-5,TRBD1,TRBJ2-2,once,TGTGCCAGCAGGGACAGGACCCAGAACACCGGGGAGCTGTTTTTT,CASRDRTQNTGELFF
TRBV29-1,TRBD1,TRBJ1-2,.,TGCAGCGGGACAGGGAACTATGGCTACACCTTC,CSGTGNYGYTF
TRBV4-3,.,TRBJ1-1,.,TGCGCCAGCAGCCCTAAGCAGGGTGGAACTGAAGCTTTCTTT,CASSPKQGGTEAFF
TRBV6-4,.,TRBJ2-1,.,TGTGCCAGCAGTGACTCGATTGGGCCCAATGAGCAGTTCTTC,CASSDSIGPNEQFF
TRBV30,.,TRBJ1-5,.,TGTGCCTGGAGTGTCCCTCATAGGTGGGGCAATCAGCCCCAGCATTTT,CAWSVPHRWGNQPQHF
TRBV10-3,.,TRBJ2-7,.,TGTGCCATCGGGCAGGGATTATCCTACGAGCAGTACTTC,CAIGQGLSYEQYF
TRBV2,.,TRBJ1-1,.,TGTGCCAGCAGTTACACCCTGAACGCTGAAGCTTTCTTT,CASSYTLNAEAFF
TRBV27,.,TRBJ1-2,.,TGTGCCAGCAGTACTTCTCTGGGTGGCTACACCTTC,CASSTSLGGYTF
TRBV2,TRBD1,TRBJ2-5,.,TGTGCCAGCAGTCCGGGACAGAAAGAGACCCAGTACTTC,CASSPGQKETQYF
TRBV5-1,TRBD1,TRBJ1-1,.,TGCGCCAGCAGCTTGGTCCTGGGACAGGGGGCTGGAGCTTTCTTT,CASSLVLGQGAGAFF
TRBV14,.,TRBJ1-2,few,TGTGCCAGCAGCCAAGGCAGGGGCTATGGCTACACCTTC,CASSQGRGYGYTF
TRBV27,.,TRBJ1-2,.,TGTGCCAGCAGTTTAAGGCGGGGCAGACTCGAACCCTATGGCTACACCTTC,CASSLRRGRLEPYGYTF
TRBV28,TRBD1,TRBJ2-6,.,TGTGCCAGCAGCCCAACAGGGGGCCGGCCCTCTGGGGCCAACGTCCTGACTTTC,CASSPTGGRPSGANVLTF
TRBV6-1,TRBD1,TRBJ1-2,.,TGTGCCAGCAAGCCTGAGGGACAGGTCTATGGCTACACCTTC,CASKPEGQVYGYTF
TRBV28,.,TRBJ2-7,once,TGTGCCAGCAGTTTACGGGGGGCGCTCGGTTACGAGCAGTACTTC,CASSLRGALGYEQYF
TRBV6-1,TRBD1,TRBJ1-5,.,TGTGCCAGCAGTGACGGGACAGGGCATAGCAATCAGCCCCAGCATTTT,CASSDGTGHSNQPQHF
TRBV5-5,TRBD1,TRBJ1-1,.,TGTGCCAGCAGCCAGGGGGCGAACACTGAAGCTTTCTTT,CASSQGANTEAFF
TRBV5-1,.,TRBJ2-1,.,TGCGCCAGCAGCTTGGGGACTGGAGGATACAATGAGCAGTTCTTC,CASSLGTGGYNEQFF
TRBV2,.,TRBJ2-1,.,TGTGCCAGCAGTGAATGGGCAAGAGGCAATGAGCAGTTCTTC,CASSEWARGNEQFF
TRBV7-2,.,TRBJ2-7,.,TGTGCCAGCAGCTTAACAGGGAGCCCCCGGACCCCCTACGAGCAGTACTTC,CASSLTGSPRTPYEQYF
TRBV29-1,.,TRBJ2-3,once,TGCAGCGTTGCCCTATCAGGAGATTTTTCACGCACAGATACGCAGTATTTT,CSVALSGDFSRTDTQYF
TRBV18,.,TRBJ1-5,once,TGTGCCAGCTCACCAGGGCAGGGAAATCAGCCCCAGCATTTT,CASSPGQGNQPQHF
TRBV5-6,TRBD1,TRBJ2-7,once,TGTGCCAGCAGCTCCCCGGGACAGGGCTCCTACGAGCAGTACTTC,CASSSPGQGSYEQYF
TRBV6-1,TRBD1,TRBJ1-5,.,TGTGCCAGCAGTCCAAACAGGGGGCAAATTCAGCCCCAGCATTTT,CASSPNRGQIQPQHF
TRBV27,TRBD2,TRBJ2-1,.,TGTGCCAGCAGACCTCTAGCGGGGGAGTCCTACAATGAGCAGTTCTTC,CASRPLAGESYNEQFF
TRBV10-2,TRBD2,TRBJ2-1,.,TGCGCCAGCAGCAGGTTTTCTAGCGGGTCCTACAATGAGCAGTTCTTC,CASSRFSSGSYNEQFF
TRBV4-3,TRBD1,TRBJ1-1,.,TGCGCCAGCAGCCAAGTTGGAGGTGGTCTGGGACAGAGAAACACTGAAGCTTTCTTT,CASSQVGGGLGQRNTEAFF